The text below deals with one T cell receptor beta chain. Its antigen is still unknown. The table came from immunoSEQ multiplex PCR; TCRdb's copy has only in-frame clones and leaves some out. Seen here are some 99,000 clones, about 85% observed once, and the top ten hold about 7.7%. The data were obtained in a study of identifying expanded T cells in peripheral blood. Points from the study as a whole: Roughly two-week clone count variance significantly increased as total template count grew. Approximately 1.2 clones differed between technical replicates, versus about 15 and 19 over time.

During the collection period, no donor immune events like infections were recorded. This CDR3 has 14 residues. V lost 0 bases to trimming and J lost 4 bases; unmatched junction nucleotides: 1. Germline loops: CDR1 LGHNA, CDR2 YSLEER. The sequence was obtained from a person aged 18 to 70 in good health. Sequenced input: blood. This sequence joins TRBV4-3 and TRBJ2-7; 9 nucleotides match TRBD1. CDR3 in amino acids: CASSQEQGAYEQYF. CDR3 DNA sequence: TGCGCCAGCAGCCAAGAACAGGGGGCTTACGAGCAGTACTTC.